Below, 28 T cell receptor beta chains from the same sample are listed, as sequenced in a study of shared clonotypes between healthy human individuals. Here immunoSEQ multiplex PCR was the method, and the copy in TCRdb shows in-frame clones only, minus some. The sample has over 700,000 clones; around 77% are singletons. The material sequenced was memory CD4+ T cells sorted from blood. The subset here: CD45RA-negative fraction. These receptors were collected from a woman aged 25 to 39 in good health.

Here the CDR3 reads CASSHYTSIYEQYF. For the CDR3, the DNA is TGTGCCAGCAGCCACTATACTAGCATCTACGAGCAGTACTTC. The chain joins TRBV14 to TRBJ2-7; TRBD2 might be the D (6 bases). The CDR3 totals 14 residues. With 3 bases removed from V and 3 bases from J, the gap between germline ends came to 12 bases. Germline CDR1 and CDR2: SGHDN and FVKESK.

The CDR3 spells CASSSVGGVYEQFF. For the CDR3, the DNA is TGTGCCAGTAGTTCGGTGGGAGGGGTCTATGAGCAGTTCTTC. The V gene is TRBV19, the J gene TRBJ2-1; TRBD2 matches at 7 bases. The CDR3 has 14 residues. Germline values: CDR1 LNHDA, CDR2 SQIVND (reference sequence). V gave up 5 bases and J gave up 8 bases; unmatched junction bases: 9.

This clone was counted between two and nine times. The V and J genes are TRBV5-1 and TRBJ1-3; 7 positions agree with TRBD1. The trim removed 4 bases at V and 3 bases at J, leaving 7 bases unmatched. CDR3 length: 15 amino acids. Germline-derived CDR1 and CDR2 are SGHRS and YFSETQ. As DNA, the CDR3 is TGCGCCAGCAGCCCCGGGACAGAAGGTGGAAACACCATATATTTT. This codes for CASSPGTEGGNTIYF.

The V and J genes are TRBV27 and TRBJ1-1, with D hard to call. CDR3 size: 14 residues. Between the trimmed V and J ends, which lost 4 bases and 3 bases, there was a span of 12 bases. Germline lookup yields CDR1 MNHEY and CDR2 SMNVEV (reference sequence). CDR3 region: CASSSGGGDTEAFF. CDR3 coding DNA: TGTGCCAGCAGTTCCGGCGGCGGGGACACTGAAGCTTTCTTT.

The rearrangement joins TRBV28 to TRBJ1-4; tentative D call: TRBD1 (5 bases). This CDR3 contains 16 residues. Germline CDR1 and CDR2: MDHEN and SYDVKM. The V end lost 4 bases, the J end lost 8 bases, and 20 bases lay between the germline ends. CDR3 residues: CASSSPPGRRGEKLFF. The CDR3 DNA follows: TGTGCCAGCAGTTCCCCCCCGGGGCGTAGAGGGGAAAAACTGTTTTTT.

Regarding this clone: A single base separates this from a much larger clone, so it may be a read error. The gene calls are TRBV6-6 and TRBJ1-5; perhaps TRBD1 as D (6 bases). V was pared by 6 bases and J by 4 bases, with 13 bases between. Germline loops: CDR1 MNHNY, CDR2 SVGAGI (reference sequence). The CDR3 contains 14 residues. The CDR3 spells CASREGRGNQPQHF. The DNA for the CDR3 is TGTGCCAGCAGGGAGGGGAGGGGGAATCAGCCCCAGCATTTT.

With regard to this clone: Other DNA sequences in the sample encode the same CDR3. The genes are TRBV19 and TRBJ2-7, with a possible D match to TRBD1 (7 bases). CDR3 size: 15 residues. Trimming took 5 bases from V and 0 from J, leaving 14 bases between them. CDR1 is LNHDA, CDR2 SQIVND, per germline (reference sequence). In DNA form, the CDR3 reads TGTGCCAGTAGTCCAGGGGGGAGGAGCTCCTACGAGCAGTACTTC. Translated, it gives CASSPGGRSSYEQYF.

The genes are TRBV30 and TRBJ1-1; 7 nucleotides match TRBD1. The CDR3 contains 16 residues. Germline V gives CDR1 GTSNPN, CDR2 SVGIG (reference sequence). With 2 bases clipped from V and 1 base from J, the junction kept 10 bases outside the gene matches. The CDR3 reads CAWSTNRGNWNTEAFF. For the CDR3, the DNA is TGTGCCTGGAGTACGAACAGGGGTAATTGGAACACTGAAGCTTTCTTT.

The chain has TRBV19 and TRBJ1-4; 7 bases line up with TRBD1. The trim removed 9 bases at V and 0 bases at J, leaving 4 bases unmatched. The length of the CDR3 is 14 residues. Germline V gene lookup returns CDR1 LNHDA and CDR2 SQIVND (reference sequence). In DNA form, the CDR3 reads TGTGCCAGGTGCCAGGGGGCAACTAATGAAAAACTGTTTTTT. This sequence encodes CARCQGATNEKLFF.

The chain employs TRBV6-1 and TRBJ1-5; 7 bases match TRBD1. CDR3 size: 15 residues. The V gene's germline CDR1 is MNHNS and CDR2 SASEGT. V shed 2 bases and J 10 bases; nucleotides not matched to a gene: 11. The CDR3 region is CASSETGVAISPQHF. CDR3 sequence (DNA): TGTGCCAGCAGTGAAACAGGGGTGGCAATCAGCCCCCAGCATTTT.

CDR3 sequence: CAWIRGTGAYEQYF. The CDR3 coding sequence is TGTGCCTGGATTCGCGGGACAGGGGCCTACGAGCAGTACTTC. The chain has TRBV30 and TRBJ2-7, with 10 bases matching TRBD1. The germline V gene encodes CDR1 GTSNPN and CDR2 SVGIG (reference sequence). There are 14 residues in the CDR3. V was pared by 4 bases and J by 2 bases, with 5 bases of the junction left unmatched.

J is TRBJ1-4 and V is TRBV29-1, with a possible D match to TRBD1 (6 bases). The germline CDR1 and CDR2 sequences are SQVTM and ANQGSEA. V dropped 7 bases and J dropped 7 bases, with 25 bases sitting between them. The CDR3 spans 16 residues. The CDR3 nucleotides read TGCAGCGCTGGATACTCGCGGGGGCAACGAGTTGAAAAACTGTTTTTT. The encoded protein is CSAGYSRGQRVEKLFF.

The chain has TRBV2 and TRBJ2-4; perhaps TRBD1 as D (6 bases). Germline CDR1 and CDR2: SNHLY and FYNNEI. The germline V and J ends were trimmed by 2 bases and 1 base, with 6 bases remaining between them. CDR3 length: 14 residues. This CDR3 is CASSEQGAKNIQYF. The CDR3 nucleotides are TGTGCCAGCAGTGAACAGGGGGCCAAAAACATTCAGTACTTC.

This sequence joins TRBV19 and TRBJ2-1, with D hard to call. Trimming shortened V by 3 bases and J by 7 bases, and 4 bases separated the two germline ends. The CDR3 consists of 11 residues. Germline V CDR1 and CDR2: LNHDA, SQIVND (reference sequence). The CDR3 DNA reads TGTGCCAGTAGTATTGGGAATGAGCAGTTCTTC. It is translated as CASSIGNEQFF.

Turning to this clone: The same CDR3 is also encoded by other DNA sequences in this sample. The chain has TRBV9 and TRBJ2-2; D is uncertain. With 0 bases removed from V and 5 bases from J, the gap between germline ends came to 5 bases. The CDR3 sequence is 13 residues long. Germline CDR1 reads SGDLS; CDR2 reads YYNGEE. The CDR3 DNA sequence: TGTGCCAGCAGCGTAGTAACTACCGGGGAGCTGTTTTTT. Its protein is CASSVVTTGELFF. The full variable domain, with the rest looked up from reference TRBV9 and TRBJ2-2, is DSGVTQTPKHLITATGQRVTLRCSPRSGDLSVYWYQQSLDQGLQFLIQYYNGEERAKGNILERFSAQQFPDLHSELNLSSLELGDSALYFCASSVVTTGELFFGEGSRLTVL.

The V call is TRBV7-6, the J call TRBJ2-5; 9 bases agree with TRBD1. The assigned J gene may be wrong: the sequence end matches TRBJ2-7 better. CDR3 length: 14 residues. Germline assignment: CDR1 SGHVS and CDR2 FNYEAQ. The CDR3 sequence is CASSLGQGKSEQYF. In DNA, the CDR3 is TGTGCCAGCAGCCTGGGACAGGGTAAGAGCGAGCAGTACTTC.

The V call is TRBV5-1, the J call TRBJ2-5; D unresolved. CDR3 size: 15 residues. Trimming stripped 0 bases from V and 2 bases from J, with 11 bases between. In germline, CDR1 is SGHRS, CDR2 YFSETQ. CDR3 sequence (DNA): TGCGCCAGCAGCTTGGCGGGCGCCGAGCAAGAGACCCAGTACTTC. It translates to CASSLAGAEQETQYF.

This clone has only a few counts. The V call is TRBV7-8, the J call TRBJ2-7; D might be TRBD1 (6 bases). Germline V gene data show CDR1 as SGHVS and CDR2 as FQNEAQ. V was pared by 2 bases and J by 0 bases, with 14 bases between. This CDR3 has 16 residues. CDR3 in amino acids: CASSLRLQGSSYEQYF. The CDR3 DNA reads as TGTGCCAGCAGCTTACGCCTCCAGGGGAGCTCCTACGAGCAGTACTTC. Using reference TRBV7-8 and TRBJ2-7 for the parts outside the CDR3, the full variable domain is GAGVSQSPRYKVAKRGQDVALRCDPISGHVSLFWYQQALGQGPEFLTYFQNEAQLDKSGLPSDRFFAERPEGSVSTLKIQRTQQEDSAVYLCASSLRLQGSSYEQYFGPGTRLTVT.

This clone was seen once. The chain couples TRBV28 to TRBJ2-4; D is unresolved. Germline V gives CDR1 MDHEN, CDR2 SYDVKM. This CDR3 spans 19 amino acids. The V end was cut by 6 bases, the J end by 0 bases, with 24 bases between. CDR3 sequence reads: CASSFSSLRVRQAKNIQYF. CDR3 nucleotide sequence: TGTGCCAGCAGCTTCTCCTCCCTCCGGGTTCGGCAAGCCAAAAACATTCAGTACTTC.

The chain couples TRBV7-8 to TRBJ2-5; D remains ambiguous. The J call may not be correct, given that the DNA end is closer to TRBJ2-7. Germline assignment: CDR1 SGHVS and CDR2 FQNEAQ. This CDR3 has 15 residues. The CDR3 region has the DNA TGTGCCAGCAGCTCCCAACCGACATGGGACTACGAGCAGTACTTC. Protein: CASSSQPTWDYEQYF.

This chain links TRBV30 with TRBJ2-5; 7 positions agree with TRBD1. Judging by the DNA end, TRBJ2-7 fits better; the J call may be wrong. The CDR3 spans 15 residues. CDR1 and CDR2 from the germline V gene are GTSNPN and SVGIG (reference sequence). CDR3 in amino acids: CAWRHPGQSPYEQYF. CDR3 DNA: TGTGCCTGGAGGCATCCGGGACAGTCCCCCTACGAGCAGTACTTC.

This chain joins TRBV19 and TRBJ1-1; the D gene is possibly TRBD1 (6 bases). The CDR3 sequence is 14 residues long. The ends were cut back, 5 bases at V and 8 bases at J, with 18 bases in the middle. Germline V CDR1 and CDR2: LNHDA, SQIVND (reference sequence). In DNA, the CDR3 is TGTGCCAGTAGTGGACAGTCGAGGGCTTACGAAGCTTTCTTT. It encodes CASSGQSRAYEAFF. The variable domain in full, completed from reference TRBV19 and TRBJ1-1, reads DGGITQSPKYLFRKEGQNVTLSCEQNLNHDAMYWYRQDPGQGLRLIYYSQIVNDFQKGDIAEGYSVSREKKESFPLTVTSAQKNPTAFYLCASSGQSRAYEAFFGQGTRLTVV.

This chain joins TRBV6-1 and TRBJ2-2; TRBD1 matches at 9 bases. Trimming at V came to 0 bases and at J to 6 bases, leaving 11 bases not matched to a gene. Germline CDR1 MNHNS, CDR2 SASEGT. CDR3 length: 18 amino acids. For the CDR3, the DNA is TGTGCCAGCAGTGAAGCCTACCGGGGGACAGGGTCCCCCGGGGAGCTGTTTTTT. Its translation is CASSEAYRGTGSPGELFF.

This clone was counted a few times. Other DNA sequences within the sample encode an identical CDR3. V and J are TRBV5-1 and TRBJ2-1, with TRBD1 matching over 10 bases. The CDR3 is 15 amino acids. Germline V lookup: CDR1 SGHRS, CDR2 YFSETQ. With V trimmed by 4 bases and J by 2 bases, 3 bases remained unmatched. CDR3 in DNA: TGCGCCAGCAGCCCGGACAGGGGGGCCTACAATGAGCAGTTCTTC. Amino acids: CASSPDRGAYNEQFF.

This sequence joins TRBV11-3 and TRBJ2-1, with 9 nucleotides matching TRBD2. The germline V gene encodes CDR1 SGHNT and CDR2 YENEEA. This CDR3 spans 16 amino acids. V gave up 5 bases and J gave up 3 bases; unmatched junction bases: 8. CDR3: CASSIKRTSDYNEQFF. The CDR3, as DNA: TGTGCCAGCAGCATAAAGAGGACTAGCGACTACAATGAGCAGTTCTTC.

In DNA form, the CDR3 reads TGTGCCAGCAGCGGCCACAGGGAAGGCCACACCTTC. Protein: CASSGHREGHTF. This chain uses TRBV11-2 with TRBJ1-2; D may be TRBD1 (6 bases). Germline CDR1 reads SGHAT; CDR2 reads FQNNGV. CDR3 length: 12 amino acids. The V and J ends lost 5 bases and 12 bases respectively, with 16 bases between them.

CDR3 loop: CASSESGQGEHQPQHF. The CDR3 coding sequence is TGCGCCAGCAGTGAGTCGGGGCAGGGTGAGCATCAGCCCCAGCATTTT. This chain links TRBV10-2 with TRBJ1-5, with D maybe TRBD1 (5 bases). Per germline, CDR1 WSHSY and CDR2 SAAADI. Trimming left V 0 bases short and J 5 bases short, with 14 bases between. This CDR3 is 16 amino acids long.

This clone was detected many times. The chain employs TRBV28 and TRBJ2-7; 10 nucleotides agree with TRBD2. CDR3 length: 18 residues. The V segment lost 1 base and the J segment 1 base; nucleotides outside the gene matches: 10. Germline V gene lookup returns CDR1 MDHEN and CDR2 SYDVKM. The CDR3 nucleotides read TGTGCCAGCAGTTTATTCGGTAGCGGGAGGCCCCGATCCTACGAGCAGTACTTC. Residues: CASSLFGSGRPRSYEQYF.